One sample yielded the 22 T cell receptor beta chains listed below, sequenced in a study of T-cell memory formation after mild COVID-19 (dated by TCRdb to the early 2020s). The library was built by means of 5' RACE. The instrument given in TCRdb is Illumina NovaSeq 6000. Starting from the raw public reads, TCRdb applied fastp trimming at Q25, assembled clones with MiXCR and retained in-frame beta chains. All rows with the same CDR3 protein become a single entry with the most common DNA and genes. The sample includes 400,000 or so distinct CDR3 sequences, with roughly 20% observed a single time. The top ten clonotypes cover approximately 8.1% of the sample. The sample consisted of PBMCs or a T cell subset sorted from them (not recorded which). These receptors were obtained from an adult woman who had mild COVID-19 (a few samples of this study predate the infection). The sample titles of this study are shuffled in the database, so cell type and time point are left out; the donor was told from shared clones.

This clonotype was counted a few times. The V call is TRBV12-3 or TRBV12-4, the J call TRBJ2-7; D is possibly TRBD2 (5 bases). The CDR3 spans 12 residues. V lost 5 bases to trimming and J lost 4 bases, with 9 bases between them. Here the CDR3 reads CASSHREYEQYF. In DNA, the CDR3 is TGTGCCAGCAGTCACCGGGAATACGAGCAGTACTTC.

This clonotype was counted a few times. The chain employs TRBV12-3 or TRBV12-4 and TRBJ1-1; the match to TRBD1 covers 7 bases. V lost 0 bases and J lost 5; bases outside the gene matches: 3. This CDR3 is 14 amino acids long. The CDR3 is CASSLAGTVTEAFF. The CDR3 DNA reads TGTGCCAGCAGTTTAGCGGGGACAGTGACTGAAGCTTTCTTT.

The CDR3 nucleotides read TGCAGCGAGTGGGAAGGGGGCATTCAGTACTTC. It codes for CSEWEGGIQYF. This sequence joins TRBV29-1 and TRBJ2-4; possible D gene TRBD1, 6 bases. CDR3 length: 11 residues. V lost 7 bases to trimming and J lost 9 bases, with 13 bases between them. Germline loops: CDR1 SQVTM, CDR2 ANQGSEA.

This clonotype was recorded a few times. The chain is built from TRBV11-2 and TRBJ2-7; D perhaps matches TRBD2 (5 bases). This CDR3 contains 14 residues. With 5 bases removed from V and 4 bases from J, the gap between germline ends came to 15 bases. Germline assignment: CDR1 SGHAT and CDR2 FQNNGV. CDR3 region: CASSGKEARYEQYF. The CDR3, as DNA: TGTGCCAGCAGCGGTAAGGAGGCTCGGTACGAGCAGTACTTC.

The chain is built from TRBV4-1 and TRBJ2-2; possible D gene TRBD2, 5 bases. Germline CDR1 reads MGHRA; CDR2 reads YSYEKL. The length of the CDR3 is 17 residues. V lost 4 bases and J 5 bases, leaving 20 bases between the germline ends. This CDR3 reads CASSPSPRVHLTGELFF. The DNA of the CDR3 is TGCGCCAGCAGCCCCTCACCGAGGGTTCACTTAACCGGGGAGCTGTTTTTT.

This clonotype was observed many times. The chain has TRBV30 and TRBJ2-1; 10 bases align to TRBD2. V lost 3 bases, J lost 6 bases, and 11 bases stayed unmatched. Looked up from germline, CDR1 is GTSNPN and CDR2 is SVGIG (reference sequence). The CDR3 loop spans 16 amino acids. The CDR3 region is CAWRGQRGGLFNEQFF. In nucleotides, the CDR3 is TGTGCCTGGAGGGGTCAGCGGGGGGGCCTGTTCAATGAGCAGTTCTTC.

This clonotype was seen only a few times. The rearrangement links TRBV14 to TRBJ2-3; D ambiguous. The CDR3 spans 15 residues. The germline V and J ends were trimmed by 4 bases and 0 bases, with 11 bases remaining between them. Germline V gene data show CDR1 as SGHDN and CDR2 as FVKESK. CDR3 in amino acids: CASSRTPSSTDTQYF. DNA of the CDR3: TGTGCCAGCAGCCGAACTCCCTCTAGCACAGATACGCAGTATTTT. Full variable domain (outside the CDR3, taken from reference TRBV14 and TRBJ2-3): EAGVTQFPSHSVIEKGQTVTLRCDPISGHDNLYWYRRVMGKEIKFLLHFVKESKQDESGMPNNRFLAERTGGTYSTLKVQPAELEDSGVYFCASSRTPSSTDTQYFGPGTRLTVL.

CDR3 sequence: CASSIGDPTDTQYF. The CDR3 DNA reads as TGCGCCAGCAGCATCGGGGACCCAACAGATACGCAGTATTTT. This chain links TRBV5-1 with TRBJ2-3, with D possibly called TRBD1 or TRBD2 (5 bases each). From germline, CDR1 is SGHRS and CDR2 YFSETQ. The V and J ends lost 4 bases and 3 bases respectively, with 12 bases between them. The CDR3 is 14 amino acids.

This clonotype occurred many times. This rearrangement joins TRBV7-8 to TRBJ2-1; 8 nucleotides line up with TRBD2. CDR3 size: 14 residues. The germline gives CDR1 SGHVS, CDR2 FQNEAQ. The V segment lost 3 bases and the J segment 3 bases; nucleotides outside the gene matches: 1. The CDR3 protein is CASSFTSGYNEQFF. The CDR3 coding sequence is TGTGCCAGCAGCTTTACTAGCGGCTACAATGAGCAGTTCTTC.

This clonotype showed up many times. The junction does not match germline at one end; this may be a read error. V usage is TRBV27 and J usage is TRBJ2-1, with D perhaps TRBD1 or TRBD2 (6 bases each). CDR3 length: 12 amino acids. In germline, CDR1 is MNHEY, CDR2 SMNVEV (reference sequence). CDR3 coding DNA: TGTGCCAGCAGTAGCTCAGGGGCAAGGGAGGTCTTC. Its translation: CASSSSGAREVF.

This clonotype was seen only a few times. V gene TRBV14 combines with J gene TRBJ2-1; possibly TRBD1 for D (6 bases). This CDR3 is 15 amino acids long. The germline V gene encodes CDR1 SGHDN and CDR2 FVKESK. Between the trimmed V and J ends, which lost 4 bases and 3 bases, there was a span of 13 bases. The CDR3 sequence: CASSPVDRSYNEQFF. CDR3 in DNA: TGTGCCAGCAGCCCCGTGGACAGAAGCTACAATGAGCAGTTCTTC.

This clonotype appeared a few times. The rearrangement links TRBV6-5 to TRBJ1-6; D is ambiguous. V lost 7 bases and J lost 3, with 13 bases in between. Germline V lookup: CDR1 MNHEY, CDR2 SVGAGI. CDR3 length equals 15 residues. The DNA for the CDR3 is TGTGCCAGCATGCTGCAGAGCTACTATAATTCACCCCTCCACTTT. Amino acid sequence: CASMLQSYYNSPLHF.

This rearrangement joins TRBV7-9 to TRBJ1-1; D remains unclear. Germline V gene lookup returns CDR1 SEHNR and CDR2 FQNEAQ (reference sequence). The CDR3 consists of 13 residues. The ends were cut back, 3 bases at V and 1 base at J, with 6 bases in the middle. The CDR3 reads CASSFPANTEAFF. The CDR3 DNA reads TGTGCCAGCAGCTTCCCCGCGAACACTGAAGCTTTCTTT.

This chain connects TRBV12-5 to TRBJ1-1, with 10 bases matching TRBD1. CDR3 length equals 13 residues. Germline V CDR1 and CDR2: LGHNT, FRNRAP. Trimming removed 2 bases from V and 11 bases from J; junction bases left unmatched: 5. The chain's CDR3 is CASGLWGQGFAFF. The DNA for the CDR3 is TGTGCTAGTGGTTTGTGGGGACAGGGGTTCGCTTTCTTT.

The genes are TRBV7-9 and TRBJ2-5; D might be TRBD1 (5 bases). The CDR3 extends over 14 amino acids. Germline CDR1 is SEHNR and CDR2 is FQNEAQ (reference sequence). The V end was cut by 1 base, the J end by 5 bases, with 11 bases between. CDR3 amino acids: CASSLDPGRETQYF. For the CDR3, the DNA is TGTGCCAGCAGCTTAGACCCAGGGCGTGAGACCCAGTACTTC.

The CDR3 coding sequence is TGCAGCGTGGCGGGGGGGCTGGCAGATACGCAGTATTTT. This codes for CSVAGGLADTQYF. The chain uses TRBV29-1 and TRBJ2-3; 9 nucleotides line up with TRBD2. The CDR3 covers 13 residues. V shed 6 bases and J 4 bases; nucleotides not matched to a gene: 5. The V gene's germline CDR1 is SQVTM and CDR2 ANQGSEA.

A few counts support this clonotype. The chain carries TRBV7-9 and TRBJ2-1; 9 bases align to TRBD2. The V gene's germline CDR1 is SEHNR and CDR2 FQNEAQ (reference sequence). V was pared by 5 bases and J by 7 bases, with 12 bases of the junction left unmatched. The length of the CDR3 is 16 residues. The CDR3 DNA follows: TGTGCCAGCAGCCCCCAGTCTAGCGGGATGTGGAATGAGCAGTTCTTC. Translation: CASSPQSSGMWNEQFF.

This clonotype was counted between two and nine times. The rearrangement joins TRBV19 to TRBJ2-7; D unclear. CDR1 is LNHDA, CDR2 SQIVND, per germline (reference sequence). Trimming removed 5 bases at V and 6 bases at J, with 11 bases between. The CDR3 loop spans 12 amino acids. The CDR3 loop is CASSPAKGEQYF. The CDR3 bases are TGTGCCAGTAGTCCTGCAAAGGGCGAGCAGTACTTC.

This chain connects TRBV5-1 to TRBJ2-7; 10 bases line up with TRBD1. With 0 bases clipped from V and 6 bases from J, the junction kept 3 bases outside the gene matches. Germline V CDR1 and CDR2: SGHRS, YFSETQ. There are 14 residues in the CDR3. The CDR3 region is CASSLEGQGGEQYF. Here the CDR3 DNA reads TGCGCCAGCAGCTTGGAAGGACAGGGGGGCGAGCAGTACTTC.

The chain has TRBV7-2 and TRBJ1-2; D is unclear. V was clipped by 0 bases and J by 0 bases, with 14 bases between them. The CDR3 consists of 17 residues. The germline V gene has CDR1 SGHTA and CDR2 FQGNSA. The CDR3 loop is CASSLAPVMGANYGYTF. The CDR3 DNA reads TGTGCCAGCAGCTTAGCTCCGGTCATGGGCGCTAACTATGGCTACACCTTC.

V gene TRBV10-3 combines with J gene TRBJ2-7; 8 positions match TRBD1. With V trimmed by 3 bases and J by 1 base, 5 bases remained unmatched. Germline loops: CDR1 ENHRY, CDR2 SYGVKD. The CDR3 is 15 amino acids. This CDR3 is CAISESDRGSYEQYF. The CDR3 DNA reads TGTGCCATCAGTGAATCAGACAGGGGATCCTACGAGCAGTACTTC.

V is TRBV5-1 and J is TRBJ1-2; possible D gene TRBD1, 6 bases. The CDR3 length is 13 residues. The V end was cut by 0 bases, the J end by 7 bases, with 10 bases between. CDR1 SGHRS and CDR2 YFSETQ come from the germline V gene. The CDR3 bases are TGCGCCAGCAGCTTGGACAGGGTTCGTGGCTACACCTTC. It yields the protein CASSLDRVRGYTF.